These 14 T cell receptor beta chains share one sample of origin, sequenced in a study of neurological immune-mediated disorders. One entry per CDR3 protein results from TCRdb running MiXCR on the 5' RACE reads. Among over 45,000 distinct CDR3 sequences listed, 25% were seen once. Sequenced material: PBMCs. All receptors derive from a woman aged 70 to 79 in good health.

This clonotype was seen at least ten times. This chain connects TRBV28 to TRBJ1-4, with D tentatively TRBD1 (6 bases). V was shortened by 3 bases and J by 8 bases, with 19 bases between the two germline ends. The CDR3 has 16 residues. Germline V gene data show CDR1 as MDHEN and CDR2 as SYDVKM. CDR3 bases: TGTGCCAGCAGTTTCCCAGAACTATACAGGGTCGAAAAACTGTTTTTT. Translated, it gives CASSFPELYRVEKLFF.

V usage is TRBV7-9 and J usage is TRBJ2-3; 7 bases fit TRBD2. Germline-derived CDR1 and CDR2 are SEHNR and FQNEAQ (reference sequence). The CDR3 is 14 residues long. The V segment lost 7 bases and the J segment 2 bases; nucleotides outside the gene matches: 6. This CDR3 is CASNGGTNTDTQYF. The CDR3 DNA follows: TGTGCCAGCAATGGGGGGACTAACACAGATACGCAGTATTTT. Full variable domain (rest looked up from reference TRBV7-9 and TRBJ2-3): DTGVSQNPRHKITKRGQNVTFRCDPISEHNRLYWYRQTLGQGPEFLTYFQNEAQLEKSRLLSDRFSAERPKGSFSTLEIQRTEQGDSAMYLCASNGGTNTDTQYFGPGTRLTVL.

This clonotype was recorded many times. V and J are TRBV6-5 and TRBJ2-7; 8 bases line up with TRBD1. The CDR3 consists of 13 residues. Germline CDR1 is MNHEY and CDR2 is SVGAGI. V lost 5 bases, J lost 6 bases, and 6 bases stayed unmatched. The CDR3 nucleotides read TGTGCCAGCAGTACCGACAGGGGTTCCGAGCAGTACTTC. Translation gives CASSTDRGSEQYF.

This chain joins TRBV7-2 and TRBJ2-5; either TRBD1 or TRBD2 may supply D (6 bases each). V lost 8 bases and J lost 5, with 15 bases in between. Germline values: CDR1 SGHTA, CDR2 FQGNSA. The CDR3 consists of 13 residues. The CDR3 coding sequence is TGTGCCAGCGCGAGGGGGGCGGAGGAGACCCAGTACTTC. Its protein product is CASARGAEETQYF.

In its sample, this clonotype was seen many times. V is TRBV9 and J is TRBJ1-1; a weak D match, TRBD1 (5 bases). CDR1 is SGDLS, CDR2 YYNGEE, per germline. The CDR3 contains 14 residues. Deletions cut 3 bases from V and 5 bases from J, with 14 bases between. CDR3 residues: CASSALLGGTEAFF. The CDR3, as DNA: TGTGCCAGCAGCGCCCTCCTTGGGGGTACTGAAGCTTTCTTT.

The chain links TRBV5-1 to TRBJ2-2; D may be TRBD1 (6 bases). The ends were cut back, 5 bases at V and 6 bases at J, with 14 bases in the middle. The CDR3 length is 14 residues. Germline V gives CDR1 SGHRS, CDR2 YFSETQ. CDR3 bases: TGCGCCAGCAGAAAGGGGGTAGTATCCGGGGAGCTGTTTTTT. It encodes CASRKGVVSGELFF.

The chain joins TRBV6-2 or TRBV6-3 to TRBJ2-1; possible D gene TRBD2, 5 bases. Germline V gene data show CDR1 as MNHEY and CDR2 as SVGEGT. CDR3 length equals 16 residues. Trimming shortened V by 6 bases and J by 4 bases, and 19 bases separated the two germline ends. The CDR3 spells CASRRLVATEYNEQFF. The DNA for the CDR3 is TGTGCCAGCAGGCGTCTCGTAGCGACCGAATACAATGAGCAGTTCTTC.

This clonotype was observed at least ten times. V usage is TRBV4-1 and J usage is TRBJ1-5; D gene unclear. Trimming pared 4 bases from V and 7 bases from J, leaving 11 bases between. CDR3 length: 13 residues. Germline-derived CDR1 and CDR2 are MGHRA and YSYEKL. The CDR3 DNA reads TGCGCCAGCAGCCGAAGAATGAACCAGCCCCAGCATTTT. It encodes CASSRRMNQPQHF.

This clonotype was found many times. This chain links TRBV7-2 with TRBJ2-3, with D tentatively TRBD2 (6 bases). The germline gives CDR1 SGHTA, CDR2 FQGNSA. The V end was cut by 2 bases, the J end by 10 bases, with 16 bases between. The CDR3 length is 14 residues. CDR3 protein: CASSLIPRDFAQYF. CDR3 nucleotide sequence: TGTGCCAGCAGCTTAATCCCGCGGGACTTTGCGCAGTATTTT.

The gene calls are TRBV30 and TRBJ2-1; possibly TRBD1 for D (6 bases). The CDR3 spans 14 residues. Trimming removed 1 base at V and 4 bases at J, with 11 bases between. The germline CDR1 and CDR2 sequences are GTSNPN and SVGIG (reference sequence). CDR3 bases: TGTGCCTGGAGTGCCGGGACACATTACAATGAGCAGTTCTTC. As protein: CAWSAGTHYNEQFF.

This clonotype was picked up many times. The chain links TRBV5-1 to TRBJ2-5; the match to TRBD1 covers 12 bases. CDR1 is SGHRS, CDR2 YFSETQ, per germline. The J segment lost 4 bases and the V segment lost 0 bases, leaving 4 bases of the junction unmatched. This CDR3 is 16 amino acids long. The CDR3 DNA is TGCGCCAGCAGCTTGGGGGGACAGGGGGCCGGAGAGACCCAGTACTTC. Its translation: CASSLGGQGAGETQYF. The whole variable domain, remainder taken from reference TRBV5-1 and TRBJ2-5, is KAGVTQTPRYLIKTRGQQVTLSCSPISGHRSVSWYQQTPGQGLQFLFEYFSETQRNKGNFPGRFSGRQFSNSRSEMNVSTLELGDSALYLCASSLGGQGAGETQYFGPGTRLLVL.

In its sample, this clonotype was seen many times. This CDR3 reads CASSTNRPLSYNEQFF. The CDR3 nucleotides are TGTGCCAGCAGCACCAATAGACCCCTCTCCTACAATGAGCAGTTCTTC. The chain combines TRBV21-1 with TRBJ2-1; no check of the table's D call, TRBD1, against the DNA was made. TRBV21-1 has pseudogene status. The CDR3 runs to 16 residues.

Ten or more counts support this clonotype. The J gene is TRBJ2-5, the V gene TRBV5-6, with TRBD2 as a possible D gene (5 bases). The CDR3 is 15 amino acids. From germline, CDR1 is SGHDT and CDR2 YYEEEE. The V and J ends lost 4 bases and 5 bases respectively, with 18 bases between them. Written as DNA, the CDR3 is TGTGCCAGCAGCCGACAAGTAACTAGTTGGGAGACCCAGTACTTC. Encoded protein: CASSRQVTSWETQYF.

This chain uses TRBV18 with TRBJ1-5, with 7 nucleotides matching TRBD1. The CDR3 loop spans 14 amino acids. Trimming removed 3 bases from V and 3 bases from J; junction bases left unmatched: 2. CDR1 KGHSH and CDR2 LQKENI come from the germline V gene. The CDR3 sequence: CASSPGQINQPQHF. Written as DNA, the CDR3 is TGTGCCAGCTCACCGGGACAGATCAATCAGCCCCAGCATTTT.